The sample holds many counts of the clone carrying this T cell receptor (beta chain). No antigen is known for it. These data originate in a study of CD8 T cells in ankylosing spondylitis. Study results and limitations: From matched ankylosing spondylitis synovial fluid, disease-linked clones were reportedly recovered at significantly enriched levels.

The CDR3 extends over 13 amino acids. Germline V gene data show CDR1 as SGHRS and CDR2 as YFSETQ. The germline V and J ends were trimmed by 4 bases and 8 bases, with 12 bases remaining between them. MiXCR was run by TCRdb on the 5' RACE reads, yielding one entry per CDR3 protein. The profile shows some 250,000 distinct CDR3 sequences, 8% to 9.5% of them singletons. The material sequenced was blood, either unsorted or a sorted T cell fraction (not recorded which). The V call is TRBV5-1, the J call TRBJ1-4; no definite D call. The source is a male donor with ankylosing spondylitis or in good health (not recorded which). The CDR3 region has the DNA TGCGCCAGCAGCAGTACCCCGCGGGAAAAACTGTTTTTT. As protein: CASSSTPREKLFF.